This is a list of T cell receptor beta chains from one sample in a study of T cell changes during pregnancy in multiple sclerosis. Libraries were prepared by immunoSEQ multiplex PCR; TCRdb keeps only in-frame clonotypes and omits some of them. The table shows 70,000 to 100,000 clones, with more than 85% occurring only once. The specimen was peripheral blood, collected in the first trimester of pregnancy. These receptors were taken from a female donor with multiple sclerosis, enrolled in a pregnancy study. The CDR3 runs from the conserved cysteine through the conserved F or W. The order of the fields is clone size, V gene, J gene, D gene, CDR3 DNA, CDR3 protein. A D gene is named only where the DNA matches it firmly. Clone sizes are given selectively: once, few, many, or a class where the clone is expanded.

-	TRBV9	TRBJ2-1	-	TGTGCCAGCAGCGGTGGTAGAGGGGGGGACAATGAGCAGTTCTTC	CASSGGRGGDNEQFF
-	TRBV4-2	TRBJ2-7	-	TGTGCCAGCAGCCGAGCCTTCGACAGGTCTAAACGGTACGAGCAGTACTTC	CASSRAFDRSKRYEQYF
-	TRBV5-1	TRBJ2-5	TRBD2	TGCGCCAGCAGCTTAGTGGTAGCGGGAGGCCAAGAGACCCAGTACTTC	CASSLVVAGGQETQYF
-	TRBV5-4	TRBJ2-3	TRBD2	TGTGCCAGCAGCTATAGCGGGAGCACAGATACGCAGTATTTT	CASSYSGSTDTQYF
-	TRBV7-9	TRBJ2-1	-	TGTGCCAGCAGCTTTTACCAGGGGGAGCAGTTCTTC	CASSFYQGEQFF
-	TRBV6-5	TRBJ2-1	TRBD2	TGTGCCAGCAGTTACTCAAGACTAGCGGGGGTTGGTGAGCAGTTCTTC	CASSYSRLAGVGEQFF
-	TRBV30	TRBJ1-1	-	TGTGCCTGGAGTGCAGGGCTTGAAGCTTTCTTT	CAWSAGLEAFF
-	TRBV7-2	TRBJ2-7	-	TGTGCCAGCAGCTTATCCGTATTCGAGCAGTACTTC	CASSLSVFEQYF
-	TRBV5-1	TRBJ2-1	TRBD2	TGCGCCAGCAGCTTCCTGAGCGGGAGCGGGTACAATGAGCAGTTCTTC	CASSFLSGSGYNEQFF
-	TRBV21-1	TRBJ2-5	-	TGTGCCAGCAGCTCCTCTGGCGGGAGGGCCACAGAGACCCAGTACTTC	CASSSSGGRATETQYF
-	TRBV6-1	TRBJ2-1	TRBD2	TGTGCCAGCAGTGAGGCGGGAGGGCAGGGGTGGAATGAGCAGTTCTTC	CASSEAGGQGWNEQFF
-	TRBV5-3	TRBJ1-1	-	TGTGCCAGAAGCCCGCGGTCCCTTCCTTATACGGCAGCTTTCTTT	CARSPRSLPYTAAFF
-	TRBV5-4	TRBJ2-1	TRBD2	TGTGCCAGCAGCTTGGGAGCTAGCGGGAGCTCCTACAATGAGCAGTTCTTC	CASSLGASGSSYNEQFF
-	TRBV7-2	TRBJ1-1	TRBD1	TGTGCCAGCAGCAAACAGGGGATTGCCACTGAAGCTTTCTTT	CASSKQGIATEAFF
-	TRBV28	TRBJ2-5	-	TGTGCCAGCAGCCGAGCGGGCGGACAAGAGACCCAGTACTTC	CASSRAGGQETQYF
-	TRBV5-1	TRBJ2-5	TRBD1	TGCGCCAGCAGCTTGGTACAGGGGAAGATACAAGAGACCCAGTACTTC	CASSLVQGKIQETQYF
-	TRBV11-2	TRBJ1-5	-	TGTGCCAGCAGCTTAATAAGCAATCAGCCCCAGCATTTT	CASSLISNQPQHF
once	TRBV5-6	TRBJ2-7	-	TGTGCCAGCAGCTCCTGGGGGGGCCAATACGAGCAGTACTTC	CASSSWGGQYEQYF
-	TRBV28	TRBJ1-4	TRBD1	TGTGCCAGCAGTTATCCAGGGGGTGGTGAAAAACTGTTTTTT	CASSYPGGGEKLFF
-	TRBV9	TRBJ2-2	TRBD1	TGTGCCAGCCAGGGGGTTAACACCGGGGAGCTGTTTTTT	CASQGVNTGELFF
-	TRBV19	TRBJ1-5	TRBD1	TGTGCCAGTAGGGACAGGGACTATTATAGCAATCAGCCCCAGCATTTT	CASRDRDYYSNQPQHF
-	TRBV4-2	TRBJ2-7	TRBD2	TGTGCCAGCAGCCAGGGACTAGCGGGAGGGAGCTCCTACGAGCAGTACTTC	CASSQGLAGGSSYEQYF
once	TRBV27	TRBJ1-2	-	TGTGCCAGCATGACCGGTTGGGGGCTCGGCTACACCTTC	CASMTGWGLGYTF
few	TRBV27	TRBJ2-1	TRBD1	TGTGCCAGCAGTTTTAGGACAGGGGGAGACGGTGAGCAGTTCTTC	CASSFRTGGDGEQFF
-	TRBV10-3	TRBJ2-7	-	TGTGCCACACAGGAGAACTCCTACGAGCAGTACTTC	CATQENSYEQYF
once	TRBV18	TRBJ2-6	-	TGTGCCAGCTCACCCCGATTGGGGGGGGGCAGCTCTGGGGCCAACGTCCTGACTTTC	CASSPRLGGGSSGANVLTF
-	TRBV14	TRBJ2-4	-	TGTGCCAGCACCTGGGAGGAGGGAGCCAAAAACATTCAGTACTTC	CASTWEEGAKNIQYF
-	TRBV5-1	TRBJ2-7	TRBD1	TGCGCCAGCAGCTGGGGGACAGGGGGACTCTACGAGCAGTACTTC	CASSWGTGGLYEQYF
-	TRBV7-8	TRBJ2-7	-	TGTGCCAGCAGCTCCAGGGGAAGCAGGAACGAGCAGTACTTC	CASSSRGSRNEQYF
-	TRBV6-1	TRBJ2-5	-	TGTGCCAGCAGTGTTAGGAGGATCCAAGAGACCCAGTACTTC	CASSVRRIQETQYF
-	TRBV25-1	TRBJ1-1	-	TGTGCCAGCAGTGAATATCAGGGGATGAACACTGAAGCTTTCTTT	CASSEYQGMNTEAFF
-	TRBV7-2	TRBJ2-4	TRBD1	TGTGCCAGCAGCCCACAGGGGGAGTTGGCCAAAAACATTCAGTACTTC	CASSPQGELAKNIQYF
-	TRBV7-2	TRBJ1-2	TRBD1	TGTGCCAGCAGCTTAGGACGCGGGACAGCTAACTATGGCTACACCTTC	CASSLGRGTANYGYTF
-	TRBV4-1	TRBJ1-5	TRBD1	TGCGCCAGCAGCGAAGAAGCGACAGGGGATAGCAATCAGCCCCAGCATTTT	CASSEEATGDSNQPQHF
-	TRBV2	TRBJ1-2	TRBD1	TGTGCCACCCAGGGGGCGGGCGGCTACACCTTC	CATQGAGGYTF
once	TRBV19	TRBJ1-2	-	TGTGCCAGTAGTATAGCTGGAGCTAACTATGGCTACACCTTC	CASSIAGANYGYTF
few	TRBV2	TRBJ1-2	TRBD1	TGTGCCAGCGCCGGGACAGGGGGTCGCTACGGCTACACCTTC	CASAGTGGRYGYTF
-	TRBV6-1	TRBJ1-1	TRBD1	TGTGCCAGCAGAACCGGGACAGCCAACACTGAAGCTTTCTTT	CASRTGTANTEAFF
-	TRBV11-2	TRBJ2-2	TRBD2	TGTGCCAGCAGCCCCCGGGTAGCGGGGGTAATCGGGGAGCTGTTTTTT	CASSPRVAGVIGELFF
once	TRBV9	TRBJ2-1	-	TGTGCCAGCAGCGGGCGGGCTACCCTCGGTGAGCAGTTCTTC	CASSGRATLGEQFF
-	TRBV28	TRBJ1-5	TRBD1	TGTGCCAGCAGACAGGGGGCGAGTTCTGGCAATCAGCCCCAGCATTTT	CASRQGASSGNQPQHF
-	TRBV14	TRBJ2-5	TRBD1	TGTGCCAGCAGCCGAGCGTGGACAGGGACAGAGACCCAGTACTTC	CASSRAWTGTETQYF
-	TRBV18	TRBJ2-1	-	TGTGCCAGCTCACCCCCTTCGGGTCCCGGGGCCTACAATGAGCAGTTCTTC	CASSPPSGPGAYNEQFF
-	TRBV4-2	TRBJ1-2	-	TGTGCCAGCAGCCAAGAACGCGCAGGAAACTATGGCTACACCTTC	CASSQERAGNYGYTF